The sequence of this TCR beta chain was determined in a study of blood T cell repertoires in COVID-19. On the study more broadly: Samples taken during acute and convalescent COVID-19 were collected in the United States, Italy and Spain. T cells, B-cell-depleted T cells, or PBMCs provided the cDNA or gDNA that served as material.

The CDR3 loop spans 13 amino acids. V was pared by 8 bases and J by 4 bases, with 14 bases between. The authors' processing: Nucleated cell number was recorded as an estimate derived from reference gene primer amplification. TCRdb's copy holds only in-frame clones and misses some; the assay was immunoSEQ multiplex PCR. The V and J calls and clone size come from that table; D and trimming were worked out from the DNA. The sample includes approximately 300,000 clones, about nine tenths of them seen just once. This sequence was found in a woman in her late teens or twenties who had recovered from COVID-19. The genes are TRBV12-3 or TRBV12-4 and TRBJ1-1; D ambiguous. The sequenced sample consisted of PBMCs or T cells enriched from blood (not recorded which). The CDR3 DNA follows: TGTGCCAGCTCAGGCTTCCTGGGCACTGAAGCTTTCTTT. It specifies CASSGFLGTEAFF.